One T cell receptor beta chain is described in this entry. Which antigen it targets is not known. The record has no base qualities; no much larger clone is one base away. This record belongs to a study of Graves' ophthalmopathy and Graves' hyperthyroidism (dated by TCRdb to the late 2010s). As for the study more broadly: Hyperthyroidism was defined as stable when no progression to ophthalmopathy occurred within 18 months of follow-up. A discovery set of 90 to 100 patients (43 ophthalmopathy, about 55 stable hyperthyroidism) was enrolled to explore V-J signatures distinguishing ophthalmopathy from hyperthyroidism. The independent validation cohort included approximately 19 hyperthyroidism patients plus 17 patients who later progressed from hyperthyroidism to ophthalmopathy. In five or six hyperthyroidism patients, T-cell repertoires of thyroid tissue and blood were compared. The study used TCR beta repertoire signatures to distinguish Graves' ophthalmopathy from Graves' hyperthyroidism and to predict progression to ophthalmopathy. In total, 135 blood samples were TCR-sequenced: around 42 ophthalmopathy, some 75 hyperthyroidism and 17 hyperthyroidism-to-ophthalmopathy patients. Following sampling, methimazole starting at 30 mg daily was administered to hyperthyroidism patients, and high-dose intravenous methylprednisolone was administered to ophthalmopathy patients. Here is what the overall study found, with its caveats: No statistical method was used to set the sample size in advance, and the investigators knew which group each participant was assigned to. Most expanded thyroid clonotypes with a frequency above 0.001 also appeared in blood, which suggests that blood repertoires may reflect the immune response in the thyroid. In validation, the model predicted ophthalmopathy progression with more than 55% sensitivity and about 77% specificity; eleven to twelve predicted patients were CT-confirmed with GO in a median of around 6 months. In cross-validation, the 13-signature model distinguished ophthalmopathy from stable hyperthyroidism with just over 85% sensitivity and 81.08% specificity, and in the test set the corresponding values were roughly 80% and 76%.

The CDR3 goes from the cysteine to the phenylalanine over 16 residues. Of all the DNA, just the CDR3 is kept, 48 bases in frame from base 1. The germline V gene (reference sequence) sets CDR1 to DFQATT and CDR2 to SNEGSKA. V and J are truncated by 1 base and 6 bases respectively, leaving an intervening sequence of 21 bases. For repertoire sequencing, the TCR beta CDR3 regions were amplified from RNA transcripts. HTBI primers and the Qiagen OneStep RT-PCR kit were used in a first-round RT-PCR, which was followed by a second-round multiplex PCR, size selection and purification. Sequencing of the libraries was carried out on an Illumina HiSeq2000 in paired-end mode with 100 bp reads. Per the source publication's procedure: Reads were processed with SOAPnuke, discarding reads with adapters, uncalled bases, mean Phred below 15, or no exact constant-primer or identifier match. High-quality paired reads were merged with COPE v1.2.5. Each unique nucleotide sequence was treated as a clonotype, and MiTCR v1.1 was used to align the clonotypes to the IMGT TRB V, D and J references. Analysis was restricted to V-J combinations with a frequency above 0.0001, which covered roughly 99% of repertoires. For each V-J combination, a TCR clonal expansion and chaos score was defined as F50 clonal expansion divided by the chaos observed in the TCRdist matrix. Welch's t-statistics and random forest were used to reduce the features to approximately 13 V-J combinations, which were then used as input to a naive Bayes classifier. The Morisita-Horn index was used to measure how similar the thyroid and blood repertoires were. The public reads were reprocessed in TCRdb via fastp at Q25 and MiXCR, keeping in-frame beta chains. CDR3 protein duplicates are merged, each entry listing the most common genes and DNA. TCRdb's processing, not the authors', yielded these V and J calls. This sample is represented by around 1,200,000 distinct CDR3 sequences; about two fifths of them were singletons. Roughly 10% of the sample belongs to the ten largest clones.

Patients with hyperthyroidism were aged 18 to 65 years, had been newly diagnosed, and had a disease duration of less than 2 months. Anyone with other autoimmune diseases, uncontrolled infections, pregnancy or lactation was excluded from the study. Clinical symptoms, serum thyroxine, TRAb, thyroid ultrasound and orbital computed tomography formed the basis of the diagnosis. Total RNA was extracted with Trizol reagent and quality-checked on an Agilent 2100 Bioanalyzer. Specimen: peripheral blood or thyroid tissue (not recorded which). The origin of this receptor is an adult man with Graves' hyperthyroidism. This sequence uses TRBV20-1 and TRBJ1-2; the D gene is perhaps TRBD1, on 6 matching bases. The CDR3 here reads CSARVSPGHFSHGYTF. Here is the DNA: TGCAGTGCTAGAGTCTCACCGGGACATTTCTCCCATGGCTACACCTTC.